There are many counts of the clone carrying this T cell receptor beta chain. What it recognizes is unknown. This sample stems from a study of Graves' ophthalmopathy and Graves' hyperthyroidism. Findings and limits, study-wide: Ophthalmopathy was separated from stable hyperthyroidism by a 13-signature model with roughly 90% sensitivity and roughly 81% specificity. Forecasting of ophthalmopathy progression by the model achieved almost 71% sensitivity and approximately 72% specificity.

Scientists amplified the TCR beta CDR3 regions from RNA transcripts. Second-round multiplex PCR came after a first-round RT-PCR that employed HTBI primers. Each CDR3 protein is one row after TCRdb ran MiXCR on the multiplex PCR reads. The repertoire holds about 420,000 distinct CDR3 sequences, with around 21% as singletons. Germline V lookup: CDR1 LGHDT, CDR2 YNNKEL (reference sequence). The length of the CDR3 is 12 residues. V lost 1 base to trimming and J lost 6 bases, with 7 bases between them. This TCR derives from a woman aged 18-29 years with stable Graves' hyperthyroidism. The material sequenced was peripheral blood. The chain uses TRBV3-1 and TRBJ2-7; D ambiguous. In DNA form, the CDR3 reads TGTGCCAGCAGCCAAGGGTTCCGCGAGCAGTACTTC. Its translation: CASSQGFREQYF.